The 26 T cell receptor beta chains below come from one sample, sequenced in a study of PD-1 blockade in classical Hodgkin lymphoma. The time point is: cycle 4 day 1 (C4D1), after 6 weeks of nivolumab. Every single patient, without exception, relapsed after autologous stem cell transplantation, and brentuximab vedotin exposure varied. Magnetic negative selection purified CD4+ T cells from thawed PBMCs. Assay: immunoSEQ multiplex PCR; the TCRdb copy retains only in-frame clones and omits some. Of some 23,000 clones listed, around 75% are singletons. Sequences were derived from CD4+ T cells from blood, sampled before the fourth cycle of nivolumab. Receptors originate from a human donor with classical Hodgkin lymphoma.

J is TRBJ1-2 and V is TRBV19; 7 positions match TRBD1. Trimming cost V 6 bases and J 2 bases; bases outside gene matches: 3. Germline V CDR1 and CDR2: LNHDA, SQIVND (reference sequence). The CDR3 runs 13 residues. In DNA form, the CDR3 reads TGTGCCAGTAGCCTACAGGGGAACTATGGCTACACCTTC. This codes for CASSLQGNYGYTF.

This chain uses TRBV7-2 with TRBJ2-7; D might be TRBD2 (6 bases). This CDR3 contains 15 residues. V was cut by 5 bases and J by 4 bases, with 18 bases left in between. From germline, CDR1 is SGHTA and CDR2 FQGNSA. This CDR3 is CASSVQPGSLYEQYF. CDR3 DNA: TGTGCCAGCAGCGTGCAGCCCGGGAGCCTATACGAGCAGTACTTC.

The chain has TRBV10-3 and TRBJ1-1, with a possible D match to TRBD1 (5 bases). This CDR3 has 13 residues. Germline V gene sequence: CDR1 ENHRY, CDR2 SYGVKD. The V end lost 0 bases, the J end lost 5 bases, and 7 bases lay between the germline ends. Here the CDR3 DNA reads TGTGCCATCAGTGAGTCCAGGGAAACTGAAGCTTTCTTT. Protein sequence: CAISESRETEAFF.

This sequence joins TRBV9 and TRBJ2-7, with TRBD1 matching over 7 bases. Per the germline V gene, CDR1 is SGDLS and CDR2 is YYNGEE. With V trimmed by 3 bases and J by 3 bases, 3 bases remained unmatched. There are 13 residues in the CDR3. The CDR3 DNA reads as TGTGCCAGCAGCGCACAGGGGAACTACGAGCAGTACTTC. Translating it yields CASSAQGNYEQYF.

The V gene is TRBV7-2, the J gene TRBJ2-1; tentative D call: TRBD2 (6 bases). V was shortened by 5 bases and J by 2 bases, with 16 bases between the two germline ends. Germline V gives CDR1 SGHTA, CDR2 FQGNSA. The CDR3 totals 16 residues. CDR3 in amino acids: CASSLFGGPTYNEQFF. The CDR3 DNA reads TGTGCCAGCAGCCTCTTTGGAGGGCCAACCTACAATGAGCAGTTCTTC.

This clone was counted once. J is TRBJ1-3 and V is TRBV9; no reliable D call. The germline V gene encodes CDR1 SGDLS and CDR2 YYNGEE. The CDR3 runs to 15 residues. Trimming removed 0 bases from V and 2 bases from J, with 9 bases in between. The CDR3 loop is CASSVGSGAGNTIYF. The CDR3 DNA reads as TGTGCCAGCAGCGTAGGGTCCGGGGCTGGAAACACCATATATTTT.

The gene calls are TRBV9 and TRBJ2-7, with TRBD1 as a possible D gene (6 bases). The CDR3 has 17 amino acids. In germline, CDR1 is SGDLS, CDR2 YYNGEE. Between the trimmed V and J ends, which lost 0 bases and 0 bases, there was a span of 16 bases. The CDR3 loop is CASSVDGNRDVSYEQYF. CDR3 DNA sequence: TGTGCCAGCAGCGTAGACGGTAACAGGGACGTCTCCTACGAGCAGTACTTC.

This chain uses TRBV9 with TRBJ2-1, with 10 bases aligning to TRBD2. This CDR3 is built from 15 residues. Germline values: CDR1 SGDLS, CDR2 YYNGEE. V gave up 2 bases and J gave up 10 bases; unmatched junction bases: 9. The CDR3 sequence: CASSVLSGGPREQFF. CDR3 in DNA: TGTGCCAGCAGCGTCCTTAGCGGGGGGCCGAGAGAGCAGTTCTTC.

The chain links TRBV6-6 to TRBJ2-6; TRBD2 agrees at 7 bases. Germline loops: CDR1 MNHNY, CDR2 SVGAGI (reference sequence). The CDR3 consists of 13 residues. Unmatched junction bases numbered 1, after V lost 10 bases and J lost 1 base. CDR3 DNA sequence: TGTGCCATCGGGGGGTCTGGGGCCAACGTCCTGACTTTC. Translation: CAIGGSGANVLTF.

V gene TRBV27 combines with J gene TRBJ1-6; no clear D gene. Deletions cut 5 bases from V and 10 bases from J, with 18 bases between. Looked up from germline, CDR1 is MNHEY and CDR2 is SMNVEV (reference sequence). The length of the CDR3 is 15 residues. The CDR3 protein is CASSPDAEGWSPLHF. DNA of the CDR3: TGTGCCAGCAGTCCAGACGCCGAAGGTTGGTCACCCCTCCACTTT.

This clone was detected once. CDR3 DNA sequence: TGTGCCAGCAGCTTAGGGAGCGCGGGGGGGAGCTCCTACAATGAGCAGTTCTTC. Translated, it gives CASSLGSAGGSSYNEQFF. This chain joins TRBV7-2 and TRBJ2-1, with 9 bases lining up with TRBD2. The trim removed 1 base at V and 0 bases at J, leaving 7 bases unmatched. Per germline, CDR1 SGHTA and CDR2 FQGNSA. The CDR3 length is 18 residues.

The chain carries TRBV28 and TRBJ1-2; D not certain. Trimming took off 8 bases at V and 4 bases at J, with 14 bases between the two ends. Germline-derived CDR1 and CDR2 are MDHEN and SYDVKM. This CDR3 is 13 amino acids long. The CDR3 sequence: CASATARSYGYTF. CDR3 coding DNA: TGTGCCAGCGCCACCGCCCGGAGCTATGGCTACACCTTC.

This sequence joins TRBV5-8 and TRBJ2-1; D gene ambiguous. The germline V and J ends were trimmed by 0 bases and 8 bases, with 15 bases remaining between them. Per germline, CDR1 SGHTS and CDR2 YDEGEE. The CDR3 loop spans 15 amino acids. CDR3 in amino acids: CASSLVSNDGYEQFF. For the CDR3, the DNA is TGTGCCAGCAGCTTGGTTTCCAACGATGGCTATGAGCAGTTCTTC.

This clone has a handful of counts. J is TRBJ1-1 and V is TRBV6-5; 9 bases are a match to TRBD1. Germline CDR1 MNHEY, CDR2 SVGAGI. The CDR3 consists of 16 residues. The J segment lost 4 bases and the V segment lost 0 bases, leaving 6 bases of the junction unmatched. CDR3 DNA sequence: TGTGCCAGCAGTTACTCGGGACAGGGCCCGGGCACTGAAGCTTTCTTT. The encoded protein is CASSYSGQGPGTEAFF.

The chain couples TRBV4-3 to TRBJ1-4; D is undetermined. Trimming removed 3 bases from V and 2 bases from J, with 7 bases in between. Germline CDR1 and CDR2: LGHNA and YSLEER. The CDR3 spans 14 residues. CDR3 sequence: CASSQGETNEKLFF. The CDR3 nucleotides are TGCGCCAGCAGCCAGGGCGAGACTAATGAAAAACTGTTTTTT.

V and J are TRBV5-4 and TRBJ2-7; weak D call: TRBD2 (6 bases). Trimming took 0 bases from V and 0 from J, leaving 10 bases between them. The CDR3 length is 15 residues. Germline V lookup: CDR1 SGHNT, CDR2 YYREEE (reference sequence). CDR3 nucleotide sequence: TGTGCCAGCAGCTTGGTTGGAGGGAGCTCCTACGAGCAGTACTTC. Amino acid sequence: CASSLVGGSSYEQYF.

The rearrangement joins TRBV2 to TRBJ1-1; no clear D. Germline V gives CDR1 SNHLY, CDR2 FYNNEI. The ends were cut back, 7 bases at V and 1 base at J, with 10 bases in the middle. The CDR3 is 13 residues long. CDR3 coding DNA: TGTGCCAGCACCCGGATGGAGAACACTGAAGCTTTCTTT. It encodes CASTRMENTEAFF.

J is TRBJ2-7 and V is TRBV4-2; a possible D gene is TRBD2 (7 bases). Trimming took 1 base from V and 6 from J, leaving 19 bases between them. CDR3 length: 16 residues. Germline lookup yields CDR1 LGHNA and CDR2 YNFKEQ. CDR3 in amino acids: CASSQGTWGGATEQYF. CDR3 nucleotide sequence: TGTGCCAGCAGCCAAGGGACTTGGGGGGGGGCCACCGAGCAGTACTTC.

The V and J genes are TRBV18 and TRBJ2-1; the match to TRBD1 covers 10 bases. Germline-derived CDR1 and CDR2 are KGHSH and LQKENI. Trimming cost V 1 base and J 7 bases; bases outside gene matches: 10. This CDR3 region has 17 residues. CDR3 in DNA: TGTGCCAGCTCACCACAACCCCCGACAGGGGGCTCAAATGAGCAGTTCTTC. Amino acid sequence: CASSPQPPTGGSNEQFF.

V is TRBV10-3 and J is TRBJ1-5; D may be TRBD1 (5 bases). Germline CDR1 is ENHRY and CDR2 is SYGVKD. V lost 0 bases and J lost 6, with 9 bases in between. The CDR3 sequence is 14 residues long. The CDR3 nucleotides are TGTGCCATCAGTGAGTCGGTTGGGGGTCAGCCCCAGCATTTT. Residues: CAISESVGGQPQHF.

The chain is built from TRBV30 and TRBJ1-4; D is uncertain. Germline CDR1 is GTSNPN and CDR2 is SVGIG (reference sequence). The CDR3 totals 14 residues. The V end lost 6 bases, the J end lost 2 bases, and 13 bases lay between the germline ends. CDR3 nucleotides: TGTGCCTGCAAGAGGGTCGCGACTAATGAAAAACTGTTTTTT. Translation gives CACKRVATNEKLFF.

This clone was detected a few times. The chain combines TRBV7-9 with TRBJ1-2, with TRBD1 matching over 7 bases. Germline CDR1 and CDR2: SEHNR and FQNEAQ (reference sequence). This CDR3 is 13 amino acids long. V lost 0 bases and J lost 6; bases outside the gene matches: 1. The CDR3 reads CASSLAGGDGYTF. CDR3 DNA sequence: TGTGCCAGCAGCTTAGCAGGGGGCGATGGCTACACCTTC.

This sequence joins TRBV7-6 and TRBJ2-3, with 8 bases fitting TRBD1. Germline V gene data show CDR1 as SGHVS and CDR2 as FNYEAQ. V shed 0 bases and J 4 bases; nucleotides not matched to a gene: 12. The CDR3 is 18 residues long. CDR3 protein: CASSLAEETGDRADTQYF. CDR3 sequence (DNA): TGTGCCAGCAGCTTAGCAGAAGAGACAGGGGACCGTGCAGATACGCAGTATTTT. The full variable domain, with the rest looked up from reference TRBV7-6 and TRBJ2-3, is GAGVSQSPRYKVTKRGQDVALRCDPISGHVSLYWYRQALGQGPEFLTYFNYEAQQDKSGLPNDRFSAERPEGSISTLTIQRTEQRDSAMYRCASSLAEETGDRADTQYFGPGTRLTVL.

The V and J genes are TRBV30 and TRBJ2-3, with D possibly TRBD2 on 5 matching bases. Germline assignment: CDR1 GTSNPN and CDR2 SVGIG (reference sequence). V was clipped by 0 bases and J by 3 bases, with 13 bases between them. This CDR3 comprises 15 residues. CDR3 sequence: CAWSVSGSPTDTQYF. The DNA for the CDR3 is TGTGCCTGGAGTGTATCTGGGAGCCCGACAGATACGCAGTATTTT.

The chain is built from TRBV6-5 and TRBJ1-2; D is perhaps TRBD1 (6 bases). The CDR3 consists of 15 residues. Germline CDR1 is MNHEY and CDR2 is SVGAGI. Trimming pared 1 base from V and 3 bases from J, leaving 12 bases between. CDR3 residues: CASSYFYRADYGYTF. CDR3 bases: TGTGCCAGCAGTTACTTCTACAGGGCTGACTATGGCTACACCTTC.

This clone appeared once. The rearrangement links TRBV11-1 to TRBJ2-1; 16 bases are shared with TRBD2. The CDR3 totals 18 residues. CDR1 and CDR2 (germline): SGHAT, FQDESV (reference sequence). Trimming cost V 5 bases and J 4 bases; bases outside gene matches: 8. The CDR3 bases are TGTGCCAGCAGCCCACCGGGACTAGCGGGGGGGGGATACAATGAGCAGTTCTTC. Translation: CASSPPGLAGGGYNEQFF.